A single sample is the source of the 5 T cell receptor beta chains below, sequenced in a study of T cells after yellow fever vaccination. TCRdb recomputed calls from the 5' RACE reads with MiXCR, one row per CDR3 protein. Here the sample spans 400,000 or so distinct CDR3 sequences, 6.2% being singletons. The specimen comprised PBMCs, sampled 5 days after the yellow fever booster vaccination. Receptors originate from a man aged 25-45 years who received the YFV17D yellow fever vaccine.

The table lists this clonotype with many counts. The J gene is TRBJ2-5, the V gene TRBV5-1; 7 bases agree with TRBD1. V lost 3 bases, J lost 5 bases, and 7 bases stayed unmatched. This CDR3 is 14 amino acids long. Germline CDR1 and CDR2: SGHRS and YFSETQ. The CDR3 region has the DNA TGCGCCAGCAGCTCCCCCGACAGGGATGAGACCCAGTACTTC. Its protein product is CASSSPDRDETQYF. Full variable domain (rest looked up from reference TRBV5-1 and TRBJ2-5): KAGVTQTPRYLIKTRGQQVTLSCSPISGHRSVSWYQQTPGQGLQFLFEYFSETQRNKGNFPGRFSGRQFSNSRSEMNVSTLELGDSALYLCASSSPDRDETQYFGPGTRLLVL.

The CDR3 DNA sequence: TGTGCCAGCAGAGAGACAGCGAACAATGAGCAGTTCTTC. This gives the protein CASRETANNEQFF. This chain joins TRBV6-1 and TRBJ2-1; D possibly corresponds to TRBD1 (5 bases). CDR3 size: 13 residues. V was clipped by 6 bases and J by 5 bases, with 11 bases between them. The germline V gene has CDR1 MNHNS and CDR2 SASEGT.

This clonotype was counted between two and nine times. The chain employs TRBV12-3 or TRBV12-4 and TRBJ2-5; 14 nucleotides match TRBD2. This CDR3 contains 14 residues. The trim removed 4 bases at V and 10 bases at J, leaving 5 bases unmatched. CDR3 bases: TGTGCCAGCAGTTCGGGACTAGCGGGAGCCGGCCAGTACTTC. Its protein is CASSSGLAGAGQYF.

This clonotype was picked up many times. This rearrangement joins TRBV3-1 to TRBJ1-1; D might be TRBD1 (5 bases). This CDR3 has 13 amino acids. The V end was cut by 1 base, the J end by 11 bases, with 14 bases between. Germline assignment: CDR1 LGHDT and CDR2 YNNKEL (reference sequence). The CDR3 nucleotides read TGTGCCAGCAGCCAAGGAGGGGTTTCGAGGGCTTTCTTT. It specifies CASSQGGVSRAFF.

In its sample, this clonotype was seen many times. The rearrangement links TRBV20-1 to TRBJ2-1; TRBD1 is a possible D gene (5 bases). V shed 7 bases and J shed 0 bases, with 16 bases lying between them. The CDR3 consists of 15 residues. Germline values: CDR1 DFQATT, CDR2 SNEGSKA (reference sequence). The CDR3 coding sequence is TGCAGTGTAAACTATGGACAAAGCTCCTACAATGAGCAGTTCTTC. Translated: CSVNYGQSSYNEQFF.